This record concerns one T cell receptor beta chain sequence. This specimen belongs to a study of CD8 T cells in Susac syndrome. RNA, at roughly 0.5 to 1 ug, was reverse transcribed with random hexamers. Via MiXCR, TCRdb re-called the immunoSEQ multiplex PCR reads, giving one row per CDR3 protein. The table shows about 90,000 distinct CDR3 sequences, with over 85% occurring only once. The receptor was isolated from a human donor in good health. Material: CD8+ T cells from PBMCs.

Written as DNA, the CDR3 is TGTGCCACCACCGGGGGGGGCGCAGGGCCTGAAGCTTTCTTT. This encodes CATTGGGAGPEAFF. V and J are TRBV15 and TRBJ1-1; D might be TRBD1 (6 bases). Germline CDR1 reads LNHNV; CDR2 reads YYDKDF (reference sequence). V lost 7 bases and J 6 bases, leaving 18 bases between the germline ends. CDR3 length equals 14 residues.